This TCR beta chain originates from a study of blood T cell repertoires in COVID-19. Looking at the study overall: Acute and convalescent COVID-19 samples came from the United States, Italy and Spain.

This table comes from immunoSEQ multiplex PCR, and its TCRdb copy is limited to in-frame clones, with some not included. The table lists 78,000 or so clones, 75% to 85% of them singletons. This CDR3 region has 15 residues. Germline V lookup: CDR1 SGDLS, CDR2 YYNGEE. V was pared by 0 bases and J by 6 bases, with 5 bases of the junction left unmatched. This clonotype originated in an older woman with acute or convalescent COVID-19. The source material was peripheral blood. The V gene is TRBV9, the J gene TRBJ2-7, with 11 bases fitting TRBD2. The DNA of the CDR3 is TGTGCCAGCAGCGTAGGGGCTAGCGGGGGGATCGAGCAGTACTTC. Protein: CASSVGASGGIEQYF.